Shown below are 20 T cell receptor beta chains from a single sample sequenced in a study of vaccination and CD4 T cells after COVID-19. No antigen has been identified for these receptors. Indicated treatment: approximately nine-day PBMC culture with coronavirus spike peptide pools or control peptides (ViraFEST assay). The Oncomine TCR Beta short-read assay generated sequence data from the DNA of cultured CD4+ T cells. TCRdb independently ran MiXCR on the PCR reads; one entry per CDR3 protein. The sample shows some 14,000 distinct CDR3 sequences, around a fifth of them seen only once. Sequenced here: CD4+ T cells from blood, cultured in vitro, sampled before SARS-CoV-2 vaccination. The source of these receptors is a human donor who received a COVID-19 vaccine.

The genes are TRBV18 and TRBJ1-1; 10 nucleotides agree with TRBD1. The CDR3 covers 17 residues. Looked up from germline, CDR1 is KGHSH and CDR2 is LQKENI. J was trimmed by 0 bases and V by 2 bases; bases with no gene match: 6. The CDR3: CASSPSDRGLLNTEAFF. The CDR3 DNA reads TGTGCCAGCTCACCATCTGACAGGGGGCTCCTGAACACTGAAGCTTTCTTT.

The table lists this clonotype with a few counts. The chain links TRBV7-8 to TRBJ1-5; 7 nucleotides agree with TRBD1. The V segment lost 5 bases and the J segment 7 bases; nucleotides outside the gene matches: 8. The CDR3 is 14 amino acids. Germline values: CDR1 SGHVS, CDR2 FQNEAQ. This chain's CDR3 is CASSARQGRQPQHF. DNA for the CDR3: TGTGCCAGCAGCGCGCGACAGGGAAGACAGCCCCAGCATTTT.

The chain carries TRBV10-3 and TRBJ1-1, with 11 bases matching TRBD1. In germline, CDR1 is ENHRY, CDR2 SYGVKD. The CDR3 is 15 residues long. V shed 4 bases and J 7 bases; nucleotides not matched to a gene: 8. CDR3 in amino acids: CAISAYPGQGGEAFF. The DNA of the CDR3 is TGTGCCATCAGTGCCTACCCGGGACAGGGGGGTGAAGCTTTCTTT.

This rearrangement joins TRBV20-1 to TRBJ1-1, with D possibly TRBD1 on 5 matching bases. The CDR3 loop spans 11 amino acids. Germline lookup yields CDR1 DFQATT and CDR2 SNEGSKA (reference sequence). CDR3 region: CRSSGGTEAFF. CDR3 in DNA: TGCAGAAGCTCCGGGGGTACTGAAGCTTTCTTT.

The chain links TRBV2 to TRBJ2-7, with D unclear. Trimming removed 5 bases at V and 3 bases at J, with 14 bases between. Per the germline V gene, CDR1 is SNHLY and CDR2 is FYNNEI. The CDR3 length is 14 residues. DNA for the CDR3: TGTGCCAGCAGTCCTTGGACGGTCGGCTACGAGCAGTACTTC. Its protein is CASSPWTVGYEQYF.

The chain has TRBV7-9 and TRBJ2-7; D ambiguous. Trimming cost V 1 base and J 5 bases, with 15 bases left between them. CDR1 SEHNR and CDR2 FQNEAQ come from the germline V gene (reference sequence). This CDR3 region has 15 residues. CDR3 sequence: CASSLGGVLDDEQYF. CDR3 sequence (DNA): TGTGCCAGCAGCTTAGGTGGGGTATTAGACGACGAGCAGTACTTC.

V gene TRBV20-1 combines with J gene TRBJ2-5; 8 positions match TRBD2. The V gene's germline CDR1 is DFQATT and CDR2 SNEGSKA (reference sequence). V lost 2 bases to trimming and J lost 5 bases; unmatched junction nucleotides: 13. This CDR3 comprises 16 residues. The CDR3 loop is CSARFAGGHKGETQYF. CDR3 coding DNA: TGCAGTGCTAGATTTGCGGGGGGACATAAGGGGGAGACCCAGTACTTC.

The CDR3 DNA reads as TGTGCCATCAGACCGGGACTAGCGGGGGGTCCTAACACCGGGGAGCTGTTTTTT. This translates into CAIRPGLAGGPNTGELFF. The J gene is TRBJ2-2, the V gene TRBV10-3; 15 nucleotides line up with TRBD2. From germline, CDR1 is ENHRY and CDR2 SYGVKD. Trimming removed 6 bases from V and 2 bases from J; junction bases left unmatched: 7. The CDR3 is 18 amino acids.

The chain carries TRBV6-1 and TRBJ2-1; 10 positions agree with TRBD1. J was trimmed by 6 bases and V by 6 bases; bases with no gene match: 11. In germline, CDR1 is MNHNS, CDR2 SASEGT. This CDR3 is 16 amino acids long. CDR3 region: CASSRRPGQGRNEQFF. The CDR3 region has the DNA TGTGCCAGCAGCCGTCGCCCGGGACAGGGGCGCAATGAGCAGTTCTTC.

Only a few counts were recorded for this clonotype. CDR3 coding DNA: TGTGCCAGCAGTGAAGGTGGCAGGGGGCCTTATCAGCCCCAGCATTTT. It specifies CASSEGGRGPYQPQHF. J is TRBJ1-5 and V is TRBV6-1; TRBD1 agrees at 8 bases. The CDR3 sequence is 16 residues long. The V and J ends lost 1 base and 5 bases, in that order; junction bases with no gene match: 7. CDR1 is MNHNS and CDR2 is SASEGT in the germline V gene.

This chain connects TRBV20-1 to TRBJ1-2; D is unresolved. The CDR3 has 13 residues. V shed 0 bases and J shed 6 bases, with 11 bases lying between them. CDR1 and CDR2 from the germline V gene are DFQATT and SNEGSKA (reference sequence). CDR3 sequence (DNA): TGCAGTGCTAGAGATCCCTGGGAACATGGCTACACCTTC. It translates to CSARDPWEHGYTF.

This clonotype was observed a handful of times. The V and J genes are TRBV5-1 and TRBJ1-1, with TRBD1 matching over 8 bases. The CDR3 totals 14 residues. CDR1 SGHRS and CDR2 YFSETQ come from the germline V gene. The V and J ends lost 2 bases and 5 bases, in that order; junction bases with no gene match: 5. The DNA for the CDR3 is TGCGCCAGCAGCTTAAGAGACAGGGGTACTGAAGCTTTCTTT. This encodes CASSLRDRGTEAFF.

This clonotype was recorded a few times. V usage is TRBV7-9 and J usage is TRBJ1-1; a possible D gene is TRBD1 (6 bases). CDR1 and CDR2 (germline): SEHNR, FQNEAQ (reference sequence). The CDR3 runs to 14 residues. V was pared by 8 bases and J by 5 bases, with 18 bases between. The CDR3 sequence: CASRTPGVGTEAFF. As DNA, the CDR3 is TGTGCCAGCCGGACCCCAGGGGTTGGGACTGAAGCTTTCTTT.

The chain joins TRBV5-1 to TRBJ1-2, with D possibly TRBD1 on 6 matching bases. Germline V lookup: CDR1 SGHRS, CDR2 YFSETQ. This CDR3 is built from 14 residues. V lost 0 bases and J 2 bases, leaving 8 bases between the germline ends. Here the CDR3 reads CASSLVGQNYGYTF. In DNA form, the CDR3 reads TGCGCCAGCAGCTTGGTAGGACAGAACTATGGCTACACCTTC.

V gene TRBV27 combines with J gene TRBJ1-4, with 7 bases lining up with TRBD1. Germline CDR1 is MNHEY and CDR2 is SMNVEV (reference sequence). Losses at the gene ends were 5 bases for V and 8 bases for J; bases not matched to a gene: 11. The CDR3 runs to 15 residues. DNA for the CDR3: TGTGCCAGCAGTCGCGACAGGGTCCGGGTGGAAAAACTGTTTTTT. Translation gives CASSRDRVRVEKLFF.

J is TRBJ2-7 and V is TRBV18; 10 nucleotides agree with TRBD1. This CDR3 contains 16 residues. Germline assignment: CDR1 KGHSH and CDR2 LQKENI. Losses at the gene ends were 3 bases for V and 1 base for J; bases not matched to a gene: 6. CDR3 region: CASSPSGDRGSYEQYF. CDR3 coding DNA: TGTGCCAGCTCACCTTCAGGGGACAGGGGTTCCTACGAGCAGTACTTC.

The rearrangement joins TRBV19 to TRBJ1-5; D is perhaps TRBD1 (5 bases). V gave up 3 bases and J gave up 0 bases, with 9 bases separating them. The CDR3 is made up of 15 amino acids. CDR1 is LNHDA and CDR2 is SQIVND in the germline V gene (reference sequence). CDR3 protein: CASSIDRLSNQPQHF. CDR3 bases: TGTGCCAGTAGTATCGACAGACTTAGCAATCAGCCCCAGCATTTT.

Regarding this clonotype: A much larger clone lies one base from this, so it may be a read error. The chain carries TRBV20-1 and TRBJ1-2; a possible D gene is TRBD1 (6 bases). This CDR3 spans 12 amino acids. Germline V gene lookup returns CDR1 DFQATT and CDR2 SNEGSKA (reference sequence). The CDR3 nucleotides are TGCAGAGGAGGACAGCCTAACTATCGCTACACCTTC. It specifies CRGGQPNYRYTF.

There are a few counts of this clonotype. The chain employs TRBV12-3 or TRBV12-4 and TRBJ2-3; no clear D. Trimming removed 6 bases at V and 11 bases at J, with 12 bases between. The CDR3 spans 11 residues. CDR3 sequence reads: CASSLSSRQYF. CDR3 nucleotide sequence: TGTGCCAGCAGCCTCTCCAGCAGGCAGTATTTT.

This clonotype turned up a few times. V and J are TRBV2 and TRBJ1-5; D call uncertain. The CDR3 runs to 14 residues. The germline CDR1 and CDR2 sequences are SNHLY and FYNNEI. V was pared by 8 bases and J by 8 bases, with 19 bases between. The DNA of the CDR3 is TGTGCCAGCCTGGGCCAGGAGGGAAGGGAGCCCCAGCATTTT. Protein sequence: CASLGQEGREPQHF.